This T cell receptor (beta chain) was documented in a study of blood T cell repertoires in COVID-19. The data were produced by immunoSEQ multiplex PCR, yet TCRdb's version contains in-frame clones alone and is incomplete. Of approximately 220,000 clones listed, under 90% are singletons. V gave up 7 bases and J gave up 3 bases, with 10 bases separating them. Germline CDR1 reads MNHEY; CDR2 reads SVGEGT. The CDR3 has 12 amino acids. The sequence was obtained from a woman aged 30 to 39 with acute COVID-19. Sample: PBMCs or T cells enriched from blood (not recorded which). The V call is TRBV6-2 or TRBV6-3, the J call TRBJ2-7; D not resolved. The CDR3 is CASTPPSYEQYF. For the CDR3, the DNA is TGTGCCAGCACCCCCCCTAGCTACGAGCAGTACTTC.